The entry below describes one T cell receptor (beta chain). Its antigen is not known. This CDR3 contains 16 residues. Germline V CDR1 and CDR2: SGHNT, YYREEE (reference sequence). Germline trimming cut 4 bases from V and 0 bases from J; bases unmatched to any gene: 6. This sample is drawn from a study of cytotoxic CD8 clonotypes in ibrutinib-treated CLL. Study-level results: Clonality rose at ibrutinib response, held steady in sustained remission, and fell toward baseline at progression.

Sequenced by immunoSEQ multiplex PCR; TCRdb stores in-frame clones only, minus some. The sample has some 200,000 clones; 70% are singletons. The chain employs TRBV5-4 and TRBJ2-1; TRBD2 aligns across 8 bases. Source: PBMCs, taken after 12 months of ibrutinib treatment. The source of this sequence is a human donor with chronic lymphocytic leukemia. The CDR3 nucleotides read TGTGCCAGCAGCCCGGGGGGGGAGCGCTCCTACAATGAGCAGTTCTTC. Translated, it gives CASSPGGERSYNEQFF.